Below, one TCR beta chain is given with its context. The sample belongs to a study of blood T cell repertoires in COVID-19. As for the study in general: The United States, Italy and Spain provided the acute and convalescent COVID-19 samples. From T cells, B-cell-depleted T cells, or PBMCs came the material, which was cDNA or gDNA.

How the authors handled the data: Estimated nucleated cell counts came from reference gene primer amplification. Only in-frame clones appear in the TCRdb table, and some are missing; sequencing was by immunoSEQ multiplex PCR. That table is the source of V, J and clone size, and D and trimming were worked out from the DNA. The sample lists roughly 220,000 clones; around 87% were seen once. The germline CDR1 and CDR2 sequences are PRHDT and FYEKMQ (reference sequence). V lost 3 bases, J lost 9 bases, and 9 bases stayed unmatched. CDR3 length equals 14 residues. The receptor's source is a woman between 45 and 60 years old with COVID-19, enrolled during active disease. Sequencing was performed on peripheral blood. The chain employs TRBV13 and TRBJ2-3, with 7 bases lining up with TRBD2. CDR3 sequence: CASSFGRSAGTQYF. CDR3 bases: TGTGCCAGCAGCTTCGGACGCTCAGCGGGGACGCAGTATTTT.